What follows are 30 T cell receptor beta chains derived from one specimen sequenced in a study of cytomegalovirus exposure and HLA in healthy donors (dated by TCRdb to about 2017). The library relied on the immunoSEQ multiplex PCR assay. For the multiplex PCR, a mixture combining 60 forward primers for TCR Vbeta segments and 13 reverse primers for TCR Jbeta segments was used. TCRdb provides this immuneACCESS table in a form limited to in-frame rearrangements. Some clones are lacking; in checked studies, under half of them reflect an unresolved V gene, and why the rest are absent is not known. The sample contains around 150,000 clones, roughly 80% of them found a single time. Of the sample, around 1.5% falls within the top ten clones. Input material: PBMCs. The receptors here all came from a man younger than 30 in good health and CMV-seronegative.

This clone was recorded only once. The J gene is TRBJ2-7, the V gene TRBV27; D may be TRBD1 (5 bases). CDR3 length: 14 residues. Germline-derived CDR1 and CDR2 are MNHEY and SMNVEV (reference sequence). V was shortened by 3 bases and J by 2 bases, with 11 bases between the two germline ends. The CDR3 DNA reads TGTGCCAGCAGTTTTCAAAGGGGCACCTACGAGCAGTACTTC. It codes for CASSFQRGTYEQYF.

This clone was detected once. V and J are TRBV7-9 and TRBJ2-5; 11 nucleotides match TRBD2. The CDR3 totals 15 residues. The junction had 3 bases not matched to a gene; V was cut back by 5 bases and J by 1 base. Germline V CDR1 and CDR2: SEHNR, FQNEAQ (reference sequence). The CDR3 nucleotides read TGTGCCAGCAGCGCCGGGACTAGCGGCCAAGAGACCCAGTACTTC. It encodes CASSAGTSGQETQYF.

The chain employs TRBV19 and TRBJ1-2, with D tentatively TRBD1 (6 bases). Between the trimmed V and J ends, which lost 5 bases and 0 bases, there was a span of 16 bases. There are 16 residues in the CDR3. Germline lookup yields CDR1 LNHDA and CDR2 SQIVND (reference sequence). The CDR3: CASSPRTVPANYGYTF. CDR3 nucleotides: TGTGCCAGTAGTCCCCGGACAGTACCAGCTAACTATGGCTACACCTTC.

This clone was seen only a few times. This chain links TRBV27 with TRBJ1-2; perhaps TRBD1 as D (5 bases). Trimming pared 6 bases from V and 2 bases from J, leaving 10 bases between. Germline V lookup: CDR1 MNHEY, CDR2 SMNVEV (reference sequence). This CDR3 spans 13 amino acids. The CDR3: CASRVDSNYGYTF. The CDR3 DNA sequence: TGTGCCAGCAGAGTAGACAGCAACTATGGCTACACCTTC.

This chain joins TRBV5-1 and TRBJ2-2, with D possibly being TRBD1 (5 bases). Between the trimmed V and J ends, which lost 4 bases and 2 bases, there was a span of 15 bases. The CDR3 spans 16 residues. From germline, CDR1 is SGHRS and CDR2 YFSETQ. The DNA of the CDR3 is TGCGCCAGCAGCCCACCGGGCCAGGGAAACACCGGGGAGCTGTTTTTT. Residues: CASSPPGQGNTGELFF.

This sequence joins TRBV6-1 and TRBJ1-1, with 12 bases identical to TRBD1. Per germline, CDR1 MNHNS and CDR2 SASEGT. CDR3 size: 14 residues. V trimming: 5 bases; J trimming: 6 bases; junction bases outside the gene matches: 4. In DNA form, the CDR3 reads TGTGCCAGCAGTACGGGACAGGGGGCGGCTGAAGCTTTCTTT. This translates into CASSTGQGAAEAFF.

V gene TRBV7-9 combines with J gene TRBJ2-5; 11 bases match TRBD2. Trimming at V came to 1 base and at J to 10 bases, leaving 11 bases not matched to a gene. The CDR3 loop spans 16 amino acids. Germline CDR1 and CDR2: SEHNR and FQNEAQ (reference sequence). CDR3 DNA sequence: TGTGCCAGCAGCTTAGTAGAGACTAGCGGGGTACCAGTCCAGTACTTC. Translated, it gives CASSLVETSGVPVQYF.

The J gene is TRBJ2-2, the V gene TRBV6-5; D not resolved. Germline V gene lookup returns CDR1 MNHEY and CDR2 SVGAGI. Deletions cut 7 bases from V and 7 bases from J, with 13 bases between. CDR3 length equals 13 residues. CDR3 sequence: CASKRSVFGELFF. Written as DNA, the CDR3 is TGTGCCAGCAAAAGGAGCGTCTTCGGGGAGCTGTTTTTT.

The chain recombines TRBV7-2 with TRBJ2-7, with a weak D call TRBD1 (5 bases). The CDR3 is 14 residues long. Deletions cut 2 bases from V and 4 bases from J, with 12 bases between. Germline CDR1 SGHTA, CDR2 FQGNSA. In DNA form, the CDR3 reads TGTGCCAGCAGCTTACAGCCTGACAGTTACGAGCAGTACTTC. This translates into CASSLQPDSYEQYF.

The rearrangement joins TRBV12-5 to TRBJ2-2; tentatively, D is TRBD1 (6 bases). Germline lookup yields CDR1 LGHNT and CDR2 FRNRAP. This CDR3 comprises 18 residues. V lost 0 bases, J lost 2 bases, and 16 bases lay in between. The CDR3 bases are TGTGCTAGTGGTTTGGTGCCAGCAGGGACACTAAACACCGGGGAGCTGTTTTTT. Residues: CASGLVPAGTLNTGELFF.

This chain links TRBV6-1 with TRBJ2-2; D might be TRBD2 (7 bases). Trimming pared 6 bases from V and 5 bases from J, leaving 13 bases between. The CDR3 is 14 residues long. CDR1 is MNHNS, CDR2 SASEGT, per germline. CDR3 DNA sequence: TGTGCCAGCAGGAGGGGGGGCGAGACCGGGGAGCTGTTTTTT. It translates to CASRRGGETGELFF.

This rearrangement joins TRBV6-1 to TRBJ2-7; the D gene is possibly TRBD2 (6 bases). Trimming shortened V by 4 bases and J by 6 bases, and 16 bases separated the two germline ends. Per the germline V gene, CDR1 is MNHNS and CDR2 is SASEGT. This CDR3 is built from 14 residues. The CDR3 spells CASSGFQGGVEQYF. The DNA for the CDR3 is TGTGCCAGCAGTGGCTTCCAGGGAGGTGTCGAGCAGTACTTC.

The gene calls are TRBV7-8 and TRBJ1-3, with D possibly TRBD1 on 5 matching bases. Germline lookup yields CDR1 SGHVS and CDR2 FQNEAQ. CDR3 length: 15 residues. V was cut by 4 bases and J by 0 bases, with 10 bases left in between. The CDR3 bases are TGTGCCAGCAGCTCACCTAGGGGCTCTGGAAACACCATATATTTT. The encoded protein is CASSSPRGSGNTIYF.

This rearrangement joins TRBV19 to TRBJ2-1; D might be TRBD1 (6 bases). The length of the CDR3 is 12 residues. Trimming cost V 7 bases and J 7 bases, with 11 bases left between them. CDR1 and CDR2 from the germline V gene are LNHDA and SQIVND (reference sequence). The CDR3, as DNA: TGTGCCAGTATGGGGACAACAAATGAGCAGTTCTTC. It codes for CASMGTTNEQFF.

The sample holds a few counts of this clone. The chain uses TRBV5-4 and TRBJ2-3, with a possible D match to TRBD2 (6 bases). The V end was cut by 1 base, the J end by 1 base, with 10 bases between. Germline V gives CDR1 SGHNT, CDR2 YYREEE (reference sequence). CDR3 length: 15 amino acids. The CDR3 DNA reads as TGTGCCAGCAGCTTGATCCAGCGGGGCACAGATACGCAGTATTTT. Translation: CASSLIQRGTDTQYF.

The rearrangement joins TRBV18 to TRBJ2-1, with TRBD2 matching 7 bases. CDR3 length: 17 amino acids. V was pared by 3 bases and J by 1 base, with 9 bases of the junction left unmatched. Germline V gene data show CDR1 as KGHSH and CDR2 as LQKENI. This chain's CDR3 is CASSPGLMGGSYNEQFF. CDR3 DNA sequence: TGTGCCAGCTCACCGGGCCTTATGGGGGGGTCCTACAATGAGCAGTTCTTC. The full variable domain, its missing parts supplied by reference TRBV18 and TRBJ2-1, is NAGVMQNPRHLVRRRGQEARLRCSPMKGHSHVYWYRQLPEEGLKFMVYLQKENIIDESGMPKERFSAEFPKEGPSILRIQQVVRGDSAAYFCASSPGLMGGSYNEQFFGPGTRLTVL.

This clone was picked up a small number of times. This rearrangement joins TRBV15 to TRBJ2-1; 9 nucleotides line up with TRBD2. Looked up from germline, CDR1 is LNHNV and CDR2 is YYDKDF (reference sequence). The junction had 5 bases not matched to a gene; V was cut back by 1 base and J by 4 bases. The CDR3 sequence is 16 residues long. The CDR3 spells CATSRGSSGNYNEQFF. As DNA, the CDR3 is TGTGCCACCAGCAGAGGCTCTAGCGGGAATTACAATGAGCAGTTCTTC. The variable domain in full, completed from reference TRBV15 and TRBJ2-1, reads DAMVIQNPRYQVTQFGKPVTLSCSQTLNHNVMYWYQQKSSQAPKLLFHYYDKDFNNEADTPDNFQSRRPNTSFCFLDIRSPGLGDTAMYLCATSRGSSGNYNEQFFGPGTRLTVL.

The V call is TRBV29-1, the J call TRBJ1-4, with D unclear. The CDR3 has 12 residues. Germline V gene data show CDR1 as SQVTM and CDR2 as ANQGSEA. The germline V and J ends were trimmed by 7 bases and 8 bases, with 14 bases remaining between them. CDR3: CSGLAAEEKLFF. CDR3 DNA sequence: TGCAGCGGACTCGCGGCAGAGGAAAAACTGTTTTTT.

The V and J genes are TRBV5-1 and TRBJ1-5; 10 positions match TRBD1. V lost 0 bases and J lost 5; bases outside the gene matches: 5. Germline loops: CDR1 SGHRS, CDR2 YFSETQ. The CDR3 totals 16 residues. The CDR3 loop reads CASSLGGQGLDQPQHF. The CDR3 coding sequence is TGCGCCAGCAGCTTGGGGGGACAGGGGTTAGATCAGCCCCAGCATTTT.

This chain connects TRBV9 to TRBJ2-3; 10 nucleotides align to TRBD2. CDR3 length: 15 amino acids. After removal of 8 bases from V and 2 bases from J, the junction contained 8 bases not matched to a gene. From germline, CDR1 is SGDLS and CDR2 YYNGEE. The CDR3 sequence is CASGFSGGNTDTQYF. CDR3 nucleotide sequence: TGTGCCAGTGGATTTAGCGGGGGGAACACAGATACGCAGTATTTT.

This clone was seen more than once but under ten times. The rearrangement uses TRBV7-7 and TRBJ2-5, with 7 bases that match TRBD2. Per germline, CDR1 SSHAT and CDR2 FNYEAQ (reference sequence). The CDR3 totals 15 residues. V shed 6 bases and J 3 bases; nucleotides not matched to a gene: 10. CDR3 nucleotide sequence: TGTGCCAGCAGTTACCAGGGTGGGGGGGAAGAGACCCAGTACTTC. Translating it yields CASSYQGGGEETQYF.

The CDR3 DNA reads as TGTGCCAGCAGTTACGGGTTCGGGGTCGAAGCTTTCTTT. The encoded protein is CASSYGFGVEAFF. V usage is TRBV6-5 and J usage is TRBJ1-1; D is uncertain. The V end lost 2 bases, the J end lost 8 bases, and 12 bases lay between the germline ends. The germline CDR1 and CDR2 sequences are MNHEY and SVGAGI. The CDR3 spans 13 residues.

CDR3 in DNA: TGCAGCGTCGTCCGGGACAGGGCTGGGGAGCAGTACTTC. Amino acids: CSVVRDRAGEQYF. This rearrangement joins TRBV29-1 to TRBJ2-7, with 9 bases matching TRBD1. CDR3 size: 13 residues. V gave up 6 bases and J gave up 7 bases; unmatched junction bases: 10. From germline, CDR1 is SQVTM and CDR2 ANQGSEA.

This clone was seen more than once but under ten times. V and J are TRBV7-2 and TRBJ2-3; TRBD2 agrees at 15 bases. Losses at the gene ends were 5 bases for V and 6 bases for J; bases not matched to a gene: 3. The germline V gene has CDR1 SGHTA and CDR2 FQGNSA. The CDR3 consists of 15 residues. The CDR3 reads CASSRTSGRADTQYF. CDR3 in DNA: TGTGCCAGCAGCCGGACTAGCGGGAGGGCGGATACGCAGTATTTT.

Comments on this clone: One junction end disagrees with the germline gene, perhaps due to a read error. The V gene is TRBV7-9, the J gene TRBJ2-4; TRBD1 is a possible D gene (8 bases). Germline V gives CDR1 SEHNR, CDR2 FQNEAQ (reference sequence). The CDR3 sequence is 14 residues long. DNA of the CDR3: TGTTCCAGCAGCTATACAGGGGGAGGGCGGATTCAGTACTTC. Its protein is CSSSYTGGGRIQYF. The entire variable domain, with the rest obtained from reference TRBV7-9 and TRBJ2-4, is as follows: DTGVSQNPRHKITKRGQNVTFRCDPISEHNRLYWYRQTLGQGPEFLTYFQNEAQLEKSRLLSDRFSAERPKGSFSTLEIQRTEQGDSAMYLCSSSYTGGGRIQYFGAGTRLSVL.

This CDR3 is CASSVGGTLNTEAFF. The CDR3 DNA reads as TGTGCCAGCAGCGTCGGGGGGACCCTGAACACTGAAGCTTTCTTT. The V gene is TRBV7-2, the J gene TRBJ1-1; weak D call: TRBD1 (5 bases). This CDR3 is 15 amino acids long. Germline V gives CDR1 SGHTA, CDR2 FQGNSA. V lost 5 bases to trimming and J lost 0 bases, with 13 bases between them. Variable domain in full (rest from reference TRBV7-2 and TRBJ1-1): GAGVSQSPSNKVTEKGKDVELRCDPISGHTALYWYRQSLGQGLEFLIYFQGNSAPDKSGLPSDRFSAERTGGSVSTLTIQRTQQEDSAVYLCASSVGGTLNTEAFFGQGTRLTVV.

The chain combines TRBV10-3 with TRBJ2-7, with D perhaps matching TRBD1 (5 bases). With 1 base removed from V and 6 bases from J, the gap between germline ends came to 16 bases. This CDR3 has 15 amino acids. Germline CDR1 ENHRY, CDR2 SYGVKD. Here the CDR3 reads CAISEYRQPWPEQYF. The CDR3 DNA sequence: TGTGCCATCAGTGAGTACAGGCAACCATGGCCCGAGCAGTACTTC.

The chain is built from TRBV4-3 and TRBJ2-7; TRBD1 matches 10 bases. V shed 1 base, J shed 5 bases, and the junction held 5 bases outside the gene matches. Germline lookup yields CDR1 LGHNA and CDR2 YSLEER. The CDR3 extends over 15 amino acids. The CDR3 coding sequence is TGCGCCAGCAGCCAAGGGGACAGGGGATTCCACGAGCAGTACTTC. This codes for CASSQGDRGFHEQYF.

This chain links TRBV6-1 with TRBJ1-4; 8 nucleotides match TRBD1. The V gene's germline CDR1 is MNHNS and CDR2 SASEGT. CDR3 length: 15 residues. The V gene end was trimmed by 2 bases and the J gene end by 7 bases; junction bases not matched to a gene: 6. CDR3: CASSELGQATEKLFF. The CDR3 bases are TGTGCCAGCAGTGAATTGGGACAGGCGACTGAAAAACTGTTTTTT.

The sample holds one count of this clone. V gene TRBV25-1 combines with J gene TRBJ2-5, with 12 bases matching TRBD2. The CDR3 totals 14 residues. J was trimmed by 2 bases and V by 6 bases; bases with no gene match: 1. Germline V CDR1 and CDR2: MGHDK, SYGVNS. The CDR3 region is CASRGTSGQETQYF. The DNA of the CDR3 is TGTGCCAGCAGAGGGACTAGCGGGCAAGAGACCCAGTACTTC.